This T cell receptor (beta chain) was captured by sequencing in a study of OX40 agonist ivuxolimab in advanced cancers. Study-level information: Patients with prior anti-PD-1, anti-PD-L1 or anti-CTLA-4 therapy were eligible; 40% to 45% had some.

TCRdb's copy holds only in-frame clones and misses some; the assay was immunoSEQ multiplex PCR. The data show under 150,000 clones, 80% to 90% seen once. Whole-study results and caveats: CD8+ T cells averaged more expanded clones than CD4+.

Notes on this clone: What it binds is unknown.

The TCR comes from an adult with an advanced solid tumor such as melanoma, head and neck, liver or kidney cancer. The sample here was CD4+ or CD8+ T cells sorted from blood, taken in a trial of the OX40 agonist ivuxolimab.

The CDR3 DNA reads TGTGCCAGCAGCTCTGACTCAATTGGGACCCAGTACTTC. This sequence encodes CASSSDSIGTQYF. The chain combines TRBV5-4 with TRBJ2-5; no definite D call. The CDR3 length is 13 residues. Trimming pared 3 bases from V and 7 bases from J, leaving 13 bases between. Germline V gene data show CDR1 as SGHNT and CDR2 as YYREEE (reference sequence).